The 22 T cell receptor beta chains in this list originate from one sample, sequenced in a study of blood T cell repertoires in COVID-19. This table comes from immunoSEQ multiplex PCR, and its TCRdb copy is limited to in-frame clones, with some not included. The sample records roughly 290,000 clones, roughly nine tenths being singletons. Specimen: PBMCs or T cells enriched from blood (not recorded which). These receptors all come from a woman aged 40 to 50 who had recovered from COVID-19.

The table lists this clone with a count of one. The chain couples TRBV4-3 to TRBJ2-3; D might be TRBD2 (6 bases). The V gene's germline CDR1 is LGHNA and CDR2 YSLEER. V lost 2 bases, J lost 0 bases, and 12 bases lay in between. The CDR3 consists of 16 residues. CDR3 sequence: CASSQQTRGSTDTQYF. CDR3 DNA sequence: TGCGCCAGCAGCCAACAGACTAGGGGAAGCACAGATACGCAGTATTTT.

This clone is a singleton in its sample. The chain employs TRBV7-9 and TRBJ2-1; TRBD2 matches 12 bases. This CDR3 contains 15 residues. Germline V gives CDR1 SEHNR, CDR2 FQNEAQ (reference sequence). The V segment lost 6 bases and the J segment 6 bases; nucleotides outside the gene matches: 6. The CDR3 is CASRLAGGPPNEQFF. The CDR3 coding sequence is TGTGCCAGCAGGCTAGCGGGGGGGCCTCCCAATGAGCAGTTCTTC.

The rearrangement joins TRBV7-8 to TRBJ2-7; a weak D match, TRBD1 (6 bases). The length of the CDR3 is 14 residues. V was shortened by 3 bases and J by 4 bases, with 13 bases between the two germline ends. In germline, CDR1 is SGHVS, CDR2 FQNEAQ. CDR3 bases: TGTGCCAGCAGCTTGTTCGGACAGAGATACGAGCAGTACTTC. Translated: CASSLFGQRYEQYF.

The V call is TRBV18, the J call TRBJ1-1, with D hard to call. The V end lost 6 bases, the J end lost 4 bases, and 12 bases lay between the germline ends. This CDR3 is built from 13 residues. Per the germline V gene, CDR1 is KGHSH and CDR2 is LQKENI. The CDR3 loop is CASSSAPGTEAFF. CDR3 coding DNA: TGTGCCAGCTCGTCGGCCCCGGGCACTGAAGCTTTCTTT.

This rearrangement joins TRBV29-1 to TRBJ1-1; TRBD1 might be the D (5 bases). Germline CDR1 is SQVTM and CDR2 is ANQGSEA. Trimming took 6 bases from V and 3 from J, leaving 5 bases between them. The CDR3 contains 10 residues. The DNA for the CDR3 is TGCAGCGTAGGGGACACTGAAGCTTTCTTT. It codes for CSVGDTEAFF.

The CDR3 nucleotides read TGTGCCTGGAGTTTTCCGGGACTATCGGAGACCCAGTACTTC. Translated, it gives CAWSFPGLSETQYF. The chain joins TRBV30 to TRBJ2-5, with TRBD2 identical over 7 bases. With V trimmed by 2 bases and J by 5 bases, 8 bases remained unmatched. Germline assignment: CDR1 GTSNPN and CDR2 SVGIG (reference sequence). This CDR3 spans 14 amino acids.

For the CDR3, the DNA is TGTGCCAGCAGTTTTAATTTGGGAGGGGAAGCTTTCTTT. This gives the protein CASSFNLGGEAFF. V is TRBV12-3 or TRBV12-4 and J is TRBJ1-1, with D unresolved. There are 13 residues in the CDR3. V was trimmed by 3 bases and J by 8 bases, leaving 13 bases between them.

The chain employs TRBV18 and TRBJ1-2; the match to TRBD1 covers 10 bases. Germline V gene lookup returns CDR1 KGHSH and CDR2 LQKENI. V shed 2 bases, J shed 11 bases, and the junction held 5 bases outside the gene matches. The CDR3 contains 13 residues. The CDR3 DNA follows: TGTGCCAGCTCACCAAATCCGGGACAGGGGTACACCTTC. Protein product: CASSPNPGQGYTF.

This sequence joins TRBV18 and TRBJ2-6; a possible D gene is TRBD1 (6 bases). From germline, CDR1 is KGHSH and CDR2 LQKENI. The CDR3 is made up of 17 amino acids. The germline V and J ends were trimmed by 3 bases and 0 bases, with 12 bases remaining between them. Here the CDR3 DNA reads TGTGCCAGCTCACCGGAGCAGGGGCCCTCTGGGGCCAACGTCCTGACTTTC. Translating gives CASSPEQGPSGANVLTF. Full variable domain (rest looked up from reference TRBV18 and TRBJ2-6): NAGVMQNPRHLVRRRGQEARLRCSPMKGHSHVYWYRQLPEEGLKFMVYLQKENIIDESGMPKERFSAEFPKEGPSILRIQQVVRGDSAAYFCASSPEQGPSGANVLTFGAGSRLTVL.

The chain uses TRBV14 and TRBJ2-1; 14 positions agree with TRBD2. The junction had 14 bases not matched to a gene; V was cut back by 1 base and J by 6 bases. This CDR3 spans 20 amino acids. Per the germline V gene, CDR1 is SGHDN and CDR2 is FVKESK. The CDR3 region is CASSQARLAGGLAGGNEQFF. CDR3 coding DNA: TGTGCCAGCAGCCAAGCTCGACTAGCGGGAGGACTAGCGGGAGGCAATGAGCAGTTCTTC.

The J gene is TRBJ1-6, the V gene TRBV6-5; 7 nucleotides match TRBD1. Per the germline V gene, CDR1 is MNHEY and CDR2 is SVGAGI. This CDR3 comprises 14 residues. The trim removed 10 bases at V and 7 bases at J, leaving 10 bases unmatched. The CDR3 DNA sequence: TGTGCCACTAACCGGGACAGTTCGAATTCACCCCTCCACTTT. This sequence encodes CATNRDSSNSPLHF.

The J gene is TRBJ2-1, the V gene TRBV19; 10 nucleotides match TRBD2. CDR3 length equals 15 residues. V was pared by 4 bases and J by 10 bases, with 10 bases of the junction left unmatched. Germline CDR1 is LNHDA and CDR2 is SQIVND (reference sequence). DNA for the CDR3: TGTGCCAGTAGTAGCCTAGCGGGGGCCCCGGGCGAGCAGTTCTTC. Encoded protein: CASSSLAGAPGEQFF.

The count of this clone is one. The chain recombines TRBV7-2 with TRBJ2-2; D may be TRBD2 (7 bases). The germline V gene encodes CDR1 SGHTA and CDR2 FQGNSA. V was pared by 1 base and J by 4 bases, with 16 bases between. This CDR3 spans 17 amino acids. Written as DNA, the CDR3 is TGTGCCAGCAGCTTAGGGGGGGCAAGCGGGGCCACCGGGGAGCTGTTTTTT. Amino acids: CASSLGGASGATGELFF.

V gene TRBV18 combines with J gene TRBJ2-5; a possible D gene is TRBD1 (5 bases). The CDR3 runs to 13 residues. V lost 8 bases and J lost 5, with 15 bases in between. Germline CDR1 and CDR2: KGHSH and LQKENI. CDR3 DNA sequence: TGTGCCAGCGTTGCAGGGTTGGGGGAGACCCAGTACTTC. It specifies CASVAGLGETQYF.

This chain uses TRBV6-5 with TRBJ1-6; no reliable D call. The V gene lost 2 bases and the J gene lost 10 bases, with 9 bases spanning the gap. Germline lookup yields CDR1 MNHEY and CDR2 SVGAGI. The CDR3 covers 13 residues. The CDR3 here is CASSYPSGSPLHF. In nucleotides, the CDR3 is TGTGCCAGCAGTTACCCCTCGGGATCACCCCTCCACTTT.

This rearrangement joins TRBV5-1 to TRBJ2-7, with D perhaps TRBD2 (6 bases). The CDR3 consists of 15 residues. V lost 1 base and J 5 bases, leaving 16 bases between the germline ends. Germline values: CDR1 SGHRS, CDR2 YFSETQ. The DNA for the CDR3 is TGCGCCAGCAGCTTGTTAAGGGAGGTCATCGACGAGCAGTACTTC. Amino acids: CASSLLREVIDEQYF.

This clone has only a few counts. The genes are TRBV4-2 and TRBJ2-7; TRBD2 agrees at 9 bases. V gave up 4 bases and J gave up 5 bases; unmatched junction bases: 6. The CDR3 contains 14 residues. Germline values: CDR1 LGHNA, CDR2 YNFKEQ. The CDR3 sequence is CASSLQRGENEQYF. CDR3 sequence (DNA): TGTGCCAGCAGCCTCCAGCGGGGGGAGAACGAGCAGTACTTC.

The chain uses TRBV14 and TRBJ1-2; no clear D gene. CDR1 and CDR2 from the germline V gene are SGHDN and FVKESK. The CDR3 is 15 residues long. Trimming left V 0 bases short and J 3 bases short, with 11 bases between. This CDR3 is CASSQDLNRHYGYTF. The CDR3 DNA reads TGTGCCAGCAGCCAAGACTTAAACAGACACTATGGCTACACCTTC.

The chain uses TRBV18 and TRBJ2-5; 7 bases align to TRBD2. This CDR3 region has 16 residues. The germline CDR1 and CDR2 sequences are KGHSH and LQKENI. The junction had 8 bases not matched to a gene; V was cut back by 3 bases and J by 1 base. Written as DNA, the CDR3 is TGTGCCAGCTCACCGCTCGGGATAGCGGGCCAAGAGACCCAGTACTTC. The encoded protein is CASSPLGIAGQETQYF.

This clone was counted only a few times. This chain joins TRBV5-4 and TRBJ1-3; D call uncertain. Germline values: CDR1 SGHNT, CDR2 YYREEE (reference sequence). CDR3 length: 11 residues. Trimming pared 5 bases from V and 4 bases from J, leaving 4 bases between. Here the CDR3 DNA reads TGTGCCAGCAGGTCGGGAAACACCATATATTTT. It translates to CASRSGNTIYF.

The CDR3 bases are TGTGCCAGCAACCCCGACAGTGGTGGTGAAAAACTGTTTTTT. It yields the protein CASNPDSGGEKLFF. The rearrangement joins TRBV2 to TRBJ1-4, with TRBD1 as a possible D gene (5 bases). The CDR3 covers 14 residues. Trimming took 7 bases from V and 7 from J, leaving 16 bases between them. Per germline, CDR1 SNHLY and CDR2 FYNNEI. The full variable domain, rest sourced from reference TRBV2 and TRBJ1-4, is EPEVTQTPSHQVTQMGQEVILRCVPISNHLYFYWYRQILGQKVEFLVSFYNNEISEKSEIFDDQFSVERPDGSNFTLKIRSTKLEDSAMYFCASNPDSGGEKLFFGSGTQLSVL.

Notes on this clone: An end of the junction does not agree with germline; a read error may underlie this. DNA of the CDR3: TGTGCTAGCAGCAAGACCGTAGGGGCTGTCGATGAGCAGTTCTTC. Translating gives CASSKTVGAVDEQFF. This sequence joins TRBV7-7 and TRBJ2-1; the D gene is possibly TRBD1 (5 bases). The CDR3 contains 15 residues. Looked up from germline, CDR1 is SSHAT and CDR2 is FNYEAQ (reference sequence).